These 18 T cell receptor beta chains came from one sample sequenced in a study of cytomegalovirus exposure and HLA in healthy donors. Assay: immunoSEQ multiplex PCR; the TCRdb copy retains only in-frame clones and omits some. Here the sample spans around 350,000 clones, 70% to 90% being singletons. The sample consisted of PBMCs. These receptors were collected from a woman younger than 30 in good health and CMV-seronegative.

The chain carries TRBV5-1 and TRBJ1-1; tentatively, D is TRBD1 (5 bases). This CDR3 region has 14 residues. The germline CDR1 and CDR2 sequences are SGHRS and YFSETQ. V lost 6 bases and J lost 2, with 14 bases in between. CDR3 in amino acids: CASTPQGRNTEAFF. The CDR3 coding sequence is TGCGCCAGCACCCCGCAGGGAAGAAACACTGAAGCTTTCTTT.

The chain combines TRBV6-1 with TRBJ2-5, with TRBD2 matching 12 bases. J was trimmed by 6 bases and V by 1 base; bases with no gene match: 9. The germline CDR1 and CDR2 sequences are MNHNS and SASEGT. This CDR3 contains 17 residues. This CDR3 is CASSEGRSTSGRKTQYF. CDR3 DNA: TGTGCCAGCAGTGAAGGAAGATCGACTAGCGGGAGAAAGACCCAGTACTTC.

This chain uses TRBV7-6 with TRBJ2-3, with D possibly matching TRBD1 (6 bases). The V end was cut by 4 bases, the J end by 2 bases, with 10 bases between. CDR3 length equals 14 residues. Looked up from germline, CDR1 is SGHVS and CDR2 is FNYEAQ. CDR3 nucleotides: TGTGCCAGCAGCTCCGGACAGTTCACAGATACGCAGTATTTT. It is translated as CASSSGQFTDTQYF. Together with reference TRBV7-6 and TRBJ2-3, the CDR3 gives the full variable domain: GAGVSQSPRYKVTKRGQDVALRCDPISGHVSLYWYRQALGQGPEFLTYFNYEAQQDKSGLPNDRFSAERPEGSISTLTIQRTEQRDSAMYRCASSSGQFTDTQYFGPGTRLTVL.

This rearrangement joins TRBV6-1 to TRBJ1-1, with TRBD1 matching 8 bases. This CDR3 spans 15 amino acids. With 7 bases clipped from V and 6 bases from J, the junction kept 13 bases outside the gene matches. From germline, CDR1 is MNHNS and CDR2 SASEGT. The CDR3 region is CASTPGQGFAPEAFF. CDR3 coding DNA: TGTGCCAGCACCCCCGGACAGGGTTTCGCCCCTGAAGCTTTCTTT.

The chain links TRBV19 to TRBJ2-7, with D possibly matching TRBD2 (7 bases). V lost 5 bases and J lost 6, with 17 bases in between. The germline gives CDR1 LNHDA, CDR2 SQIVND (reference sequence). The CDR3 consists of 14 residues. The CDR3 nucleotides read TGTGCCAGTAGTGGAGGCTGGGGAGGGGGCGAGCAGTACTTC. Amino acids: CASSGGWGGGEQYF.

This chain connects TRBV4-1 to TRBJ1-3; no clear D gene. V was trimmed by 0 bases and J by 5 bases, leaving 29 bases between them. The CDR3 sequence is 21 residues long. Germline V gene lookup returns CDR1 MGHRA and CDR2 YSYEKL. As DNA, the CDR3 is TGCGCCAGCAGCCAAGATCGAGGGCGGATCCCATTCCTGAGACCCAGAAACACCATATATTTT. Translated, it gives CASSQDRGRIPFLRPRNTIYF.

The rearrangement links TRBV4-2 to TRBJ1-4, with 8 bases identical to TRBD1. This CDR3 has 19 amino acids. CDR1 LGHNA and CDR2 YNFKEQ come from the germline V gene. Trimming cost V 4 bases and J 5 bases; bases outside gene matches: 18. CDR3 coding DNA: TGTGCCAGCAGCCCCTTTGCCGGACAGGGTTTCGAGGACAATGAAAAACTGTTTTTT. Protein sequence: CASSPFAGQGFEDNEKLFF.

V usage is TRBV28 and J usage is TRBJ2-7, with D perhaps TRBD1 (5 bases). V was shortened by 7 bases and J by 0 bases, with 7 bases between the two germline ends. Germline lookup yields CDR1 MDHEN and CDR2 SYDVKM. The CDR3 sequence is 12 residues long. The CDR3 reads CASKGISYEQYF. The DNA of the CDR3 is TGTGCCAGCAAGGGGATCTCCTACGAGCAGTACTTC.

For this clone: This specimen includes other DNA sequences encoding the same CDR3. The V gene is TRBV5-1, the J gene TRBJ2-7; 8 nucleotides agree with TRBD1. CDR1 and CDR2 from the germline V gene are SGHRS and YFSETQ. The CDR3 is made up of 14 amino acids. With V trimmed by 0 bases and J by 4 bases, 3 bases remained unmatched. Written as DNA, the CDR3 is TGCGCCAGCAGCTTGGGACAGGGGCCATACGAGCAGTACTTC. It encodes CASSLGQGPYEQYF. Combining the CDR3 with reference TRBV5-1 and TRBJ2-7 gives the whole variable domain KAGVTQTPRYLIKTRGQQVTLSCSPISGHRSVSWYQQTPGQGLQFLFEYFSETQRNKGNFPGRFSGRQFSNSRSEMNVSTLELGDSALYLCASSLGQGPYEQYFGPGTRLTVT.

The CDR3 loop is CASSLFGGTAGDTQYF. CDR3 nucleotide sequence: TGTGCCAGCAGTCTTTTTGGGGGGACGGCGGGAGATACGCAGTATTTT. The chain uses TRBV28 and TRBJ2-3, with D tentatively TRBD2 (6 bases). V lost 5 bases to trimming and J lost 5 bases, with 20 bases between them. This CDR3 is built from 16 residues. Germline CDR1 reads MDHEN; CDR2 reads SYDVKM. Combining the CDR3 with reference TRBV28 and TRBJ2-3 gives the whole variable domain DVKVTQSSRYLVKRTGEKVFLECVQDMDHENMFWYRQDPGLGLRLIYFSYDVKMKEKGDIPEGYSVSREKKERFSLILESASTNQTSMYLCASSLFGGTAGDTQYFGPGTRLTVL.

This chain connects TRBV29-1 to TRBJ2-7; weak D call: TRBD1 (6 bases). The CDR3 is 13 residues long. The V end lost 7 bases, the J end lost 4 bases, and 17 bases lay between the germline ends. The germline V gene encodes CDR1 SQVTM and CDR2 ANQGSEA. CDR3 protein: CSGITGTSYEQYF. CDR3 DNA sequence: TGCAGCGGTATTACAGGGACCAGTTACGAGCAGTACTTC.

The rearrangement links TRBV28 to TRBJ2-7, with 8 bases lining up with TRBD1. The CDR3 covers 15 residues. Germline CDR1 is MDHEN and CDR2 is SYDVKM. J was trimmed by 3 bases and V by 7 bases; bases with no gene match: 11. This CDR3 reads CASTLTGTGNYEQYF. DNA of the CDR3: TGTGCCAGCACCCTTACCGGGACAGGAAACTACGAGCAGTACTTC.

This sequence joins TRBV30 and TRBJ2-7; D unresolved. This CDR3 region has 14 residues. V lost 0 bases to trimming and J lost 3 bases, with 12 bases between them. Germline V gene data show CDR1 as GTSNPN and CDR2 as SVGIG (reference sequence). CDR3 nucleotide sequence: TGTGCCTGGAGTGTAGATTTTGTCGGCTACGAGCAGTACTTC. Its translation: CAWSVDFVGYEQYF.

Regarding this clone: Additional DNA sequences in this sample encode the identical CDR3. The gene calls are TRBV6-1 and TRBJ2-2, with 9 bases lining up with TRBD2. V shed 4 bases, J shed 1 base, and the junction held 4 bases outside the gene matches. CDR1 is MNHNS, CDR2 SASEGT, per germline. The length of the CDR3 is 16 residues. The chain's CDR3 is CASSGRAGGNTGELFF. The CDR3 coding sequence is TGTGCCAGCAGTGGAAGAGCGGGGGGGAACACCGGGGAGCTGTTTTTT.

This clone was observed a handful of times. This chain connects TRBV6-1 to TRBJ1-1; D not certain. Germline V CDR1 and CDR2: MNHNS, SASEGT. Between the trimmed V and J ends, which lost 1 base and 3 bases, there was a span of 6 bases. The CDR3 loop spans 13 amino acids. The CDR3 DNA reads as TGTGCCAGCAGTGAAGATAGAGACACTGAAGCTTTCTTT. Its protein product is CASSEDRDTEAFF.

The chain links TRBV15 to TRBJ2-3; a weak D match, TRBD2 (6 bases). The CDR3 runs to 17 residues. The V gene's germline CDR1 is LNHNV and CDR2 YYDKDF (reference sequence). The V and J ends lost 4 bases and 0 bases respectively, with 17 bases between them. This chain's CDR3 is CATSNLRRGTSTDTQYF. In DNA, the CDR3 is TGTGCCACCAGCAACCTAAGACGTGGGACTAGCACAGATACGCAGTATTTT. The full variable domain, in which reference TRBV15 and TRBJ2-3 provide the parts outside the CDR3, is DAMVIQNPRYQVTQFGKPVTLSCSQTLNHNVMYWYQQKSSQAPKLLFHYYDKDFNNEADTPDNFQSRRPNTSFCFLDIRSPGLGDTAMYLCATSNLRRGTSTDTQYFGPGTRLTVL.

This clone was counted only a few times. This chain uses TRBV4-1 with TRBJ2-7; 8 positions agree with TRBD1. In germline, CDR1 is MGHRA, CDR2 YSYEKL. The J segment lost 5 bases and the V segment lost 3 bases, leaving 9 bases of the junction unmatched. The CDR3 covers 15 residues. CDR3 in amino acids: CASSQTGTGVDEQYF. CDR3 sequence (DNA): TGCGCCAGCAGCCAGACCGGGACAGGTGTGGACGAGCAGTACTTC.

This chain links TRBV28 with TRBJ2-7; 8 bases fit TRBD1. In germline, CDR1 is MDHEN, CDR2 SYDVKM. The CDR3 is made up of 15 amino acids. The V segment lost 4 bases and the J segment 5 bases; nucleotides outside the gene matches: 10. CDR3 sequence (DNA): TGTGCCAGCAGTTCTCACGGGACAGGTGGCGACGAGCAGTACTTC. Translation: CASSSHGTGGDEQYF. Filled out from reference TRBV28 and TRBJ2-7, the complete variable domain reads DVKVTQSSRYLVKRTGEKVFLECVQDMDHENMFWYRQDPGLGLRLIYFSYDVKMKEKGDIPEGYSVSREKKERFSLILESASTNQTSMYLCASSSHGTGGDEQYFGPGTRLTVT.